Sequencing of this TCR beta chain was carried out in a study of chemoradiotherapy in HPV16-positive cancers. Here immunoSEQ multiplex PCR was the method, and the copy in TCRdb shows in-frame clones only, minus some. The table records about 3,500 clones, 84% of them present only once. This clone was picked up a small number of times. Its antigen is unidentified. In the same sample, other DNA sequences code for this CDR3. Findings of the study overall: Non-HPV-specific T cells did not expand in tumors during treatment, whereas candidate HPV-specific clones and E7-related motifs did. Functional assays defining HPV-specific T cells used only a couple of HPV16-positive patients.

CDR3 length equals 15 residues. Per germline, CDR1 SEHNR and CDR2 FQNEAQ (reference sequence). V shed 0 bases and J 3 bases; nucleotides not matched to a gene: 4. The sequencing used tumor tissue, collected from a patient who underwent chemoradiotherapy. The V gene is TRBV7-9, the J gene TRBJ2-7; 8 bases fit TRBD2. The clonotype originates from a human donor with HPV-associated anogenital cancer. The CDR3 sequence is CASSLAAGGFYEQYF. Here the CDR3 DNA reads TGTGCCAGCAGCTTAGCGGCGGGGGGTTTCTACGAGCAGTACTTC.